A selection of T cell receptor beta chains follows, all from one sample in a study of OX40 agonist ivuxolimab in advanced cancers. This table comes from immunoSEQ multiplex PCR, and its TCRdb copy is limited to in-frame clones, with some not included. The top ten clones hold around 2% of a sample with under 70,000 clones, around 87% of them seen once. The input for sequencing was CD4+ or CD8+ T cells sorted from blood, taken in a trial of the OX40 agonist ivuxolimab. These receptors all stem from an adult with an advanced solid tumor such as melanoma, head and neck, liver or kidney cancer. Each CDR3 is given with its conserved first and last residue. D genes are given only for firm matches. Expanded clones are given a class, and other clones once, few, many or no size at all.

V gene: TRBV9; D gene: TRBD1; clone size: few; J gene: TRBJ1-1; CDR3 protein: CASSGNRGTEAFF; CDR3 DNA: TGTGCCAGCAGCGGCAACAGGGGAACTGAAGCTTTCTTT
V gene: TRBV5-1; D gene: -; clone size: -; J gene: TRBJ2-7; CDR3 protein: CASSLDLTDYEQYF; CDR3 DNA: TGCGCCAGCAGCTTGGATCTCACAGACTACGAGCAGTACTTC
V gene: TRBV7-3; D gene: -; clone size: -; J gene: TRBJ1-1; CDR3 protein: CASMFAGVNTEAFF; CDR3 DNA: TGTGCCAGCATGTTTGCGGGGGTCAACACTGAAGCTTTCTTT
V gene: TRBV10-3; D gene: -; clone size: once; J gene: TRBJ2-7; CDR3 protein: CAISETYEQYF; CDR3 DNA: TGTGCCATCAGTGAGACCTACGAGCAGTACTTC
V gene: TRBV9; D gene: -; clone size: -; J gene: TRBJ1-5; CDR3 protein: CASSVGTGYNQPQHF; CDR3 DNA: TGTGCCAGCAGCGTAGGTACAGGGTACAATCAGCCCCAGCATTTT
V gene: TRBV10-3; D gene: -; clone size: -; J gene: TRBJ1-3; CDR3 protein: CAISQGTGHTIYF; CDR3 DNA: TGTGCCATTTCACAGGGAACGGGGCACACCATATATTTT
V gene: TRBV10-3; D gene: -; clone size: once; J gene: TRBJ1-3; CDR3 protein: CAIRPGAENTIYF; CDR3 DNA: TGTGCCATCAGGCCCGGGGCGGAAAACACCATATATTTT
V gene: TRBV7-2; D gene: -; clone size: -; J gene: TRBJ1-5; CDR3 protein: CASSLDAKNQPQHF; CDR3 DNA: TGTGCCAGCAGCTTAGACGCAAAAAATCAGCCCCAGCATTTT
V gene: TRBV1; D gene: -; clone size: -; J gene: TRBJ2-7; CDR3 protein: CTSISRDTISAYEQYF; CDR3 DNA: TGCACCAGCATTTCCAGGGATACGATATCCGCCTACGAGCAGTACTTC
V gene: TRBV29-1; D gene: -; clone size: -; J gene: TRBJ2-7; CDR3 protein: CSVGRGAHEQYF; CDR3 DNA: TGCAGCGTTGGCAGGGGCGCCCACGAGCAGTACTTC
V gene: TRBV15; D gene: -; clone size: -; J gene: TRBJ1-2; CDR3 protein: CATSRDGSSNYGYTF; CDR3 DNA: TGTGCCACCAGCAGAGATGGATCGTCTAACTATGGCTACACCTTC
V gene: TRBV6-5; D gene: -; clone size: few; J gene: TRBJ2-7; CDR3 protein: CASSYSGRDSVTYF; CDR3 DNA: TGTGCCAGCAGTTACTCGGGCCGGGACTCCGTAACGTACTTC
V gene: TRBV9; D gene: -; clone size: -; J gene: TRBJ1-1; CDR3 protein: CASSVESSFTTEAFF; CDR3 DNA: TGTGCCAGCAGCGTAGAAAGCTCCTTTACCACTGAAGCTTTCTTT
V gene: TRBV7-9; D gene: -; clone size: -; J gene: TRBJ2-1; CDR3 protein: CASSSQTDPKYNEQFF; CDR3 DNA: TGTGCCAGCAGCTCCCAGACGGACCCGAAGTACAATGAGCAGTTCTTC
V gene: TRBV14; D gene: TRBD1; clone size: -; J gene: TRBJ2-7; CDR3 protein: CASSRQGAGSYEQYF; CDR3 DNA: TGTGCCAGCAGCCGACAGGGGGCCGGCTCCTACGAGCAGTACTTC
V gene: TRBV14; D gene: -; clone size: -; J gene: TRBJ1-4; CDR3 protein: CASSEPGPEKLFF; CDR3 DNA: TGTGCCAGCAGCGAACCGGGCCCAGAAAAACTGTTTTTT
V gene: TRBV2; D gene: -; clone size: once; J gene: TRBJ2-7; CDR3 protein: CAAGRTESYEQYF; CDR3 DNA: TGTGCCGCCGGACGGACAGAGAGCTACGAGCAGTACTTC
V gene: TRBV2; D gene: TRBD1; clone size: -; J gene: TRBJ1-1; CDR3 protein: CASNGQGNTEAFF; CDR3 DNA: TGTGCCAGCAACGGACAGGGTAACACTGAAGCTTTCTTT
V gene: TRBV11-2; D gene: -; clone size: -; J gene: TRBJ2-7; CDR3 protein: CASTRNDRYEQYF; CDR3 DNA: TGTGCCAGCACCCGAAACGATCGCTACGAGCAGTACTTC
V gene: TRBV20-1; D gene: -; clone size: -; J gene: TRBJ1-1; CDR3 protein: CSAQVSEAFF; CDR3 DNA: TGCAGTGCTCAAGTGTCTGAAGCTTTCTTT
V gene: TRBV11-2; D gene: -; clone size: -; J gene: TRBJ1-1; CDR3 protein: CASSRDGMNTEAFF; CDR3 DNA: TGTGCCAGCAGCCGGGACGGGATGAACACTGAAGCTTTCTTT
V gene: TRBV9; D gene: TRBD2; clone size: -; J gene: TRBJ2-1; CDR3 protein: CASSPQTSGTEQFF; CDR3 DNA: TGTGCCAGCAGCCCCCAGACTAGCGGCACTGAGCAGTTCTTC
V gene: TRBV19; D gene: TRBD1; clone size: once; J gene: TRBJ1-1; CDR3 protein: CASSIGVDRMNTEAFF; CDR3 DNA: TGTGCCAGTAGTATAGGAGTGGACAGGATGAACACTGAAGCTTTCTTT
V gene: TRBV27; D gene: TRBD2; clone size: -; J gene: TRBJ2-3; CDR3 protein: CASSLWSGGSTDTQYF; CDR3 DNA: TGTGCCAGCAGTTTATGGTCGGGGGGAAGCACAGATACGCAGTATTTT
V gene: TRBV6-5; D gene: -; clone size: -; J gene: TRBJ1-1; CDR3 protein: CASSRLETNTEAFF; CDR3 DNA: TGTGCCAGCAGTCGCCTAGAGACGAACACTGAAGCTTTCTTT
V gene: TRBV19; D gene: -; clone size: -; J gene: TRBJ1-1; CDR3 protein: CASSMQGTLTEAFF; CDR3 DNA: TGTGCCAGTAGTATGCAGGGCACCCTGACTGAAGCTTTCTTT
V gene: TRBV10-3; D gene: -; clone size: -; J gene: TRBJ1-3; CDR3 protein: CAIRGPNSGNTIYF; CDR3 DNA: TGTGCCATCAGGGGACCCAACTCTGGAAACACCATATATTTT
V gene: TRBV7-2; D gene: -; clone size: -; J gene: TRBJ2-7; CDR3 protein: CASSRLSTYEQYF; CDR3 DNA: TGTGCCAGCTCCAGACTGAGTACCTACGAGCAGTACTTC
V gene: TRBV6-1; D gene: -; clone size: -; J gene: TRBJ1-3; CDR3 protein: CASSETPVNTGNTIYF; CDR3 DNA: TGTGCCAGCAGTGAGACCCCCGTGAATACTGGAAACACCATATATTTT
V gene: TRBV9; D gene: TRBD1; clone size: -; J gene: TRBJ1-2; CDR3 protein: CASSTRLGAGGVYGYTF; CDR3 DNA: TGTGCCAGCAGCACGAGGCTCGGGGCAGGGGGCGTCTATGGCTACACCTTC
V gene: TRBV19; D gene: -; clone size: -; J gene: TRBJ1-1; CDR3 protein: CASRGGKNTEAFF; CDR3 DNA: TGTGCCAGTAGAGGAGGGAAGAACACTGAAGCTTTCTTT
V gene: TRBV6-1; D gene: -; clone size: -; J gene: TRBJ2-1; CDR3 protein: CASSESTGIYNEQFF; CDR3 DNA: TGTGCCAGCAGTGAAAGCACAGGGATCTACAATGAGCAGTTCTTC
V gene: TRBV6-5; D gene: -; clone size: -; J gene: TRBJ1-1; CDR3 protein: CASRDGFRSEAFF; CDR3 DNA: TGTGCCAGCAGGGACGGGTTCCGGTCTGAAGCTTTCTTT
V gene: TRBV2; D gene: -; clone size: once; J gene: TRBJ1-3; CDR3 protein: CASSDRGSGPGNTIYF; CDR3 DNA: TGTGCCAGCAGTGATCGGGGGTCAGGGCCTGGAAACACCATATATTTT
V gene: TRBV7-2; D gene: -; clone size: -; J gene: TRBJ2-2; CDR3 protein: CASSALSSAAGELFF; CDR3 DNA: TGTGCCAGCAGCGCCTTATCTAGCGCGGCCGGGGAGCTGTTTTTT
V gene: TRBV6-5; D gene: -; clone size: -; J gene: TRBJ2-3; CDR3 protein: CASSSGGTQYF; CDR3 DNA: TGTGCCAGCAGTTCCGGCGGTACGCAGTATTTT
V gene: TRBV11-1; D gene: -; clone size: -; J gene: TRBJ1-2; CDR3 protein: CASSLSPGSRYGYTF; CDR3 DNA: TGTGCCAGCAGCTTATCCCCGGGTTCCCGCTATGGCTACACCTTC
V gene: TRBV6-1; D gene: -; clone size: -; J gene: TRBJ2-7; CDR3 protein: CASSELASRGEQYF; CDR3 DNA: TGTGCCAGCAGTGAATTAGCAAGCCGGGGCGAGCAGTACTTC
V gene: TRBV7-8; D gene: -; clone size: once; J gene: TRBJ2-7; CDR3 protein: CASSLGTSQGSYEQYF; CDR3 DNA: TGTGCCAGCAGCTTAGGGACGTCTCAGGGGTCCTACGAGCAGTACTTC
V gene: TRBV6-5; D gene: TRBD1; clone size: -; J gene: TRBJ1-1; CDR3 protein: CASSSRQGWGEAFF; CDR3 DNA: TGTGCCAGCAGTTCCAGACAGGGATGGGGTGAAGCTTTCTTT
V gene: TRBV4-3; D gene: -; clone size: once; J gene: TRBJ2-5; CDR3 protein: CASSQGTLQNQETQYF; CDR3 DNA: TGCGCCAGCAGCCAAGGGACTCTACAGAACCAAGAGACCCAGTACTTC
V gene: TRBV18; D gene: -; clone size: -; J gene: TRBJ2-3; CDR3 protein: CASSPNLAGTGSGTQYF; CDR3 DNA: TGTGCCAGCTCACCAAACCTCGCGGGGACGGGGTCTGGTACGCAGTATTTT
V gene: TRBV11-3; D gene: TRBD1; clone size: -; J gene: TRBJ1-1; CDR3 protein: CASLHRGQNTEAFF; CDR3 DNA: TGTGCCAGCTTACACAGGGGGCAGAACACTGAAGCTTTCTTT
V gene: TRBV11-2; D gene: -; clone size: -; J gene: TRBJ2-1; CDR3 protein: CASSSQGGDEQFF; CDR3 DNA: TGTGCCAGCAGCTCCCAGGGGGGAGATGAGCAGTTCTTC
V gene: TRBV5-4; D gene: -; clone size: -; J gene: TRBJ2-1; CDR3 protein: CACRVFSRNEQFF; CDR3 DNA: TGTGCCTGTCGCGTATTTAGTAGAAATGAGCAGTTCTTC
V gene: TRBV25-1; D gene: TRBD1; clone size: -; J gene: TRBJ2-2; CDR3 protein: CASSESLTGDPGELFF; CDR3 DNA: TGTGCCAGCAGTGAATCACTGACAGGGGACCCCGGGGAGCTGTTTTTT
V gene: TRBV14; D gene: TRBD2; clone size: -; J gene: TRBJ2-7; CDR3 protein: CASSMLSSGSSYEQYF; CDR3 DNA: TGTGCCAGCAGCATGCTATCTAGCGGGAGCTCCTACGAGCAGTACTTC
V gene: TRBV29-1; D gene: TRBD2; clone size: -; J gene: TRBJ2-1; CDR3 protein: CSVGEPGGGYNEQFF; CDR3 DNA: TGCAGCGTTGGAGAACCGGGGGGGGGCTACAATGAGCAGTTCTTC
V gene: TRBV18; D gene: -; clone size: -; J gene: TRBJ1-6; CDR3 protein: CASSPPVEGPLHF; CDR3 DNA: TGTGCCAGCTCACCACCGGTGGAGGGACCCCTCCACTTT
V gene: TRBV19; D gene: -; clone size: -; J gene: TRBJ2-1; CDR3 protein: CASRRTEGRNEQFF; CDR3 DNA: TGTGCCAGTAGGAGGACGGAGGGGCGCAATGAGCAGTTCTTC
V gene: TRBV6-1; D gene: -; clone size: -; J gene: TRBJ1-1; CDR3 protein: CASSGVMNTEAFF; CDR3 DNA: TGTGCCAGCAGCGGCGTTATGAACACTGAAGCTTTCTTT
V gene: TRBV13; D gene: TRBD2; clone size: -; J gene: TRBJ2-1; CDR3 protein: CASSLRRLAGGPVSSNEQFF; CDR3 DNA: TGTGCCAGCAGCTTACGCCGACTAGCGGGAGGGCCTGTTTCGAGCAATGAGCAGTTCTTC
V gene: TRBV5-4; D gene: -; clone size: -; J gene: TRBJ2-3; CDR3 protein: CASSLGSADTQYF; CDR3 DNA: TGTGCCAGCAGCTTGGGCTCCGCGGATACGCAGTATTTT
V gene: TRBV5-1; D gene: -; clone size: -; J gene: TRBJ2-1; CDR3 protein: CASSLEGTPYEQFF; CDR3 DNA: TGCGCCAGCAGCTTGGAGGGGACACCATATGAGCAGTTCTTC
V gene: TRBV28; D gene: TRBD1; clone size: -; J gene: TRBJ2-1; CDR3 protein: CASSLGGTGDNEQFF; CDR3 DNA: TGTGCCAGCAGTTTAGGGGGGACAGGGGACAATGAGCAGTTCTTC
V gene: TRBV5-1; D gene: -; clone size: -; J gene: TRBJ2-7; CDR3 protein: CASRAGGEQYF; CDR3 DNA: TGCGCCAGCCGCGCCGGCGGGGAGCAGTACTTC
V gene: TRBV7-8; D gene: -; clone size: -; J gene: TRBJ2-1; CDR3 protein: CASSLMMQGNSQFF; CDR3 DNA: TGTGCCAGCAGCTTAATGATGCAAGGGAATAGTCAGTTCTTC
V gene: TRBV15; D gene: TRBD1; clone size: -; J gene: TRBJ2-2; CDR3 protein: CATSPRTGRSVEELFF; CDR3 DNA: TGTGCCACCAGCCCCCGGACAGGACGGTCGGTTGAGGAGCTGTTTTTT
V gene: TRBV7-9; D gene: TRBD1; clone size: -; J gene: TRBJ1-1; CDR3 protein: CASSYGTGEGNTEAFF; CDR3 DNA: TGTGCCAGCAGCTATGGGACAGGGGAGGGGAACACTGAAGCTTTCTTT
V gene: TRBV18; D gene: -; clone size: few; J gene: TRBJ1-5; CDR3 protein: CASSPTRDQPQHF; CDR3 DNA: TGTGCCAGCTCCCCGACCCGGGATCAGCCCCAGCATTTT